This TCR beta chain is drawn from a study of blood T cell repertoires in COVID-19. In the study overall: Specimens from acute and convalescent COVID-19 originated in the United States, Italy and Spain. The analysed material was cDNA or gDNA that came from T cells, B-cell-depleted T cells, or PBMCs.

Germline V gene data show CDR1 as SGHVS and CDR2 as FQNEAQ. The CDR3 contains 14 residues. V lost 1 base, J lost 5 bases, and 12 bases lay in between. In the authors' methods: The assay estimated nucleated cells by amplifying reference gene primers. Sequencing used immunoSEQ multiplex PCR; TCRdb keeps in-frame clones, though not all of them. The DNA gave D and trimming, while V, J and clone size come from that table. The sample contains about 10,000 clones, approximately 91% of which appear only once. V gene TRBV7-8 combines with J gene TRBJ2-7; tentative D call: TRBD1 (6 bases). The TCR comes from a woman in her forties or fifties with active COVID-19. Material: peripheral blood. Written as DNA, the CDR3 is TGTGCCAGCAGCTTAGGGGCAGGGGTGGACGAGCAGTACTTC. Translating gives CASSLGAGVDEQYF.